The 28 T cell receptor beta chains below all came from one sample that was sequenced in a study of tumor and adjacent non-tumor tissue in lung cancer (dated by TCRdb to between 2018 and 2020). The library was built by means of multiplex PCR. The reads were generated on an Illumina HiSeq 2500. Following protocols modified from ARM-PCR, the researchers constructed TCRbeta libraries through three rounds of nested PCR with primers (Table S4). TCRdb passed the public sequencing reads through fastp at Q25 and MiXCR, retaining productive beta sequences. Entries that share a CDR3 protein sequence are merged under the most common genes and DNA. This sample gives approximately 120,000 distinct CDR3 sequences in total; roughly 80% of them show up just once. Clones ranked in the top ten supply 37% of the sample. Bulk unsorted tissue served as the source for RNA extraction, and RNA quality was assessed using a NanoDrop ND-1000 and an Agilent 2100.

Sequencing was carried out using lung tumor tissue. These receptors all stem from a woman in her sixties or seventies with non-small cell lung cancer.

Comment on this clonotype: One base away lies a much larger clone, so this may be a sequencing read error. V usage is TRBV20-1 and J usage is TRBJ2-2; 9 bases are a match to TRBD2. Germline V gene data show CDR1 as DFQATT and CDR2 as SNEGSKA (reference sequence). This CDR3 is built from 16 residues. The CDR3 region is CRARKAGGPNTGELFF. The DNA of the CDR3 is TGCAGAGCCCGTAAAGCGGGGGGCCCGAACACCGGGGAGCTGTTTTTT.

Details on this clonotype: At one of its ends the junction is not consistent with the germline gene, which may arise from a read error. J is TRBJ2-7 and V is TRBV11-2; D may correspond to TRBD1 or TRBD2 (5 bases each). The germline gives CDR1 SGHAT, CDR2 FQNNGV. CDR3 length equals 18 residues. CDR3 in DNA: TGTGCCAGCAGCTTATTCGAAAAGGGGACGTTTTACGAATACGAGCAGCACTTC. This encodes CASSLFEKGTFYEYEQHF.

As for this clonotype: The junction departs from the called germline gene at one end, perhaps through a read error. This chain connects TRBV5-4 to TRBJ2-5, with no clear D. The length of the CDR3 is 11 residues. Germline values: CDR1 SGHNT, CDR2 YYREEE (reference sequence). CDR3 amino acids: CASSFLETQYF. The DNA for the CDR3 is TGTGCTAGCAGCTTTTTGGAGACCCAGTACTTC.

As concerns this clonotype: One end of the junction varies from germline; a read error may be responsible. V is TRBV12-3 or TRBV12-4 and J is TRBJ1-2; 7 bases align to TRBD1. The CDR3 has 15 residues. The CDR3 spells CDSSSGTDEDYGYTF. The CDR3 DNA sequence: TGCGACAGCAGTTCCGGGACAGATGAGGACTATGGCTACACCTTC.

About this clonotype: One end of the junction fails to match germline, which may point to a read error. This sequence joins TRBV11-2 and TRBJ2-2, with 12 bases that match TRBD1. The CDR3 totals 15 residues. The germline V gene encodes CDR1 SGHAT and CDR2 FQNNGV. DNA of the CDR3: TGTGCCAGCGGCCGGGACAGGGGGCACACCGGCGAGCTGTTTTTT. Encoded protein: CASGRDRGHTGELFF.

Comment on this clonotype: One junction end disagrees with the germline gene, perhaps due to a read error. This chain joins TRBV11-2 and TRBJ2-7; D may correspond to TRBD1 or TRBD2 (5 bases each). CDR3 length: 14 amino acids. CDR1 and CDR2 (germline): SGHAT, FQNNGV. CDR3 coding DNA: TGTGCTAGCAGTTGGGACCGCGGAGGATATGTGCAGTACTTC. Protein: CASSWDRGGYVQYF.

About this clonotype itself: Relative to the germline gene, one junction end is altered; a read error may explain this. The chain has TRBV4-3 and TRBJ2-3; either TRBD1 or TRBD2 may fit D (5 bases each). There are 16 residues in the CDR3. Germline V lookup: CDR1 LGHNA, CDR2 YSLEER. CDR3 coding DNA: TGTGCCAGCAGCCAAGGCGGACGGGACCTCACAGATACGCAGTATTTT. Translating gives CASSQGGRDLTDTQYF.

The sample holds a few counts of this clonotype. A read error is possible here, since a much larger clone lies one base away. The chain carries TRBV6-8 and TRBJ2-7, with 8 bases aligning to TRBD2. Germline CDR1 MNHGY, CDR2 SAAAGT. The CDR3 length is 12 residues. CDR3 DNA: TGTACCGGGAGGGGCTCCGCGGACGAGCAGTACTTC. Translation: CTGRGSADEQYF.

To note about this clonotype: A clone one base away is much larger, so this may be a read error. CDR3 in DNA: TGTGCCAGCACGACAGGGGGCATTCTGCCCCAGCATTTT. It codes for CASTTGGILPQHF. V and J are TRBV6-2 or TRBV6-3 and TRBJ1-5, with 10 positions matching TRBD1. Germline CDR1 is MNHEY and CDR2 is SVGEGT. V shed 7 bases and J 9 bases; nucleotides not matched to a gene: 6. CDR3 size: 13 residues.

This clonotype was observed many times. The gene calls are TRBV6-2 or TRBV6-3 and TRBJ1-2; D call uncertain. The ends were cut back, 7 bases at V and 0 bases at J, with 12 bases in the middle. The germline V gene has CDR1 MNHEY and CDR2 SVGEGT. This CDR3 is built from 14 residues. The CDR3 protein is CASTLSGANYGYTF. The CDR3 DNA reads TGTGCCAGCACCCTATCCGGAGCTAACTATGGCTACACCTTC.

Note on this clonotype: Germline is not matched at one junction end, which may reflect a read error. In DNA form, the CDR3 reads TGTGTCAGCAGCTCATCCCCAGGGATTGATAATTCACCCCTCCACTTT. Translating gives CVSSSSPGIDNSPLHF. The chain recombines TRBV11-2 with TRBJ1-6; D may be TRBD1 (5 bases). The CDR3 is 16 residues long. Per the germline V gene, CDR1 is SGHAT and CDR2 is FQNNGV. Looking up the rest from reference TRBV11-2 and TRBJ1-6 gives the full variable domain: EAGVAQSPRYKIIEKRQSVAFWCNPISGHATLYWYQQILGQGPKLLIQFQNNGVVDDSQLPKDRFSAERLKGVDSTLKIQPAKLEDSAVYLCVSSSSPGIDNSPLHFGNGTRLTVT.

There are a few counts of this clonotype. A much more abundant neighbour one base away suggests this may be a read error. This chain joins TRBV28 and TRBJ2-3, with 9 bases lining up with TRBD2. The CDR3 contains 16 residues. Per the germline V gene, CDR1 is MDHEN and CDR2 is SYDVKM. The CDR3 DNA reads TGTGCCAGCAGTTTACTGGGCGGGGGGGCTGTAGATATGCAGTATTTT. Protein product: CASSLLGGGAVDMQYF.

The chain joins TRBV24-1 to TRBJ2-1; D might be TRBD1 (5 bases). The CDR3 totals 13 residues. The germline gives CDR1 KGHDR, CDR2 SFDVKD. V lost 5 bases, J lost 8 bases, and 12 bases lay in between. The CDR3 spells CATSVPGYDEQFF. The CDR3 DNA reads TGTGCCACCAGTGTCCCAGGGTATGATGAGCAGTTCTTC.

Concerning this clonotype itself: One end of the junction does not line up with germline, which may come from a read error. This chain connects TRBV11-3 to TRBJ2-5; D is perhaps TRBD2 (7 bases). Per the germline V gene, CDR1 is SGHNT and CDR2 is YENEEA. The CDR3 contains 15 residues. CDR3 protein: CASNLGGGSCNEQLF. DNA for the CDR3: TGTGCCAGCAACTTAGGCGGGGGCTCCTGCAATGAGCAGTTATTC.

Worth noting for this clonotype: An end of the junction does not agree with germline; a read error may underlie this. J is TRBJ1-1 and V is TRBV4-2; D possibly corresponds to TRBD1 (5 bases). Per the germline V gene, CDR1 is LGHNA and CDR2 is YNFKEQ. The CDR3 spans 16 residues. The CDR3 DNA reads TGTGCCAGCAACCAAGAAAGGAGGGGCTCCCTCGGGGAAACTTTCTTT. Translation: CASNQERRGSLGETFF.

On this clonotype itself: A read error may explain this, as a much larger clone is one base away. This chain connects TRBV20-1 to TRBJ2-3, with no clear D. Germline CDR1 DFQATT, CDR2 SNEGSKA (reference sequence). The CDR3 length is 15 residues. CDR3 in amino acids: CIAHPRTTSTDTQYF. In nucleotides, the CDR3 is TGCATTGCCCACCCGCGGACCACTAGCACAGATACGCAGTATTTT.

Details on this clonotype: One end of the junction fails to match germline, which may point to a read error. The gene calls are TRBV13 and TRBJ2-7, with TRBD1 identical over 7 bases. The germline CDR1 and CDR2 sequences are PRHDT and FYEKMQ (reference sequence). The CDR3 runs to 14 residues. The CDR3 DNA is TGTGCCAGAAGCAAGGGGGCCCGGAACTACGAGCACTACTTC. Protein: CARSKGARNYEHYF.

V is TRBV4-1 and J is TRBJ1-5; D not resolved. Trimming took off 1 base at V and 11 bases at J, with 21 bases between the two ends. The CDR3 runs 16 residues. CDR1 is MGHRA and CDR2 is YSYEKL in the germline V gene. This chain's CDR3 is CASSQAPGIEVAAQHF. The CDR3, as DNA: TGCGCCAGCAGCCAAGCCCCTGGGATAGAGGTGGCGGCCCAGCATTTT.

A note on this clonotype: No conserved phenylalanine or tryptophan ends this CDR3, so it is likely a read error. The DNA is left out, because the CDR3 cannot be placed on it with certainty; the CDR3 is given as TCRdb lists it. The chain uses TRBV6-2 or TRBV6-3 and TRBJ2-5; whether TRBD1, the table's D call, matches the DNA was not checked. Ends included, the CDR3 has 16 residues. CDR1 and CDR2 from the germline V gene are MNHEY and SVGEGT. The CDR3 loop reads CASSTPLSGDQETHYI.

With respect to this clonotype: It may be a read error: a sequence one base away is much more abundant. The rearrangement joins TRBV10-3 to TRBJ1-2; 10 bases align to TRBD1. The CDR3 contains 12 residues. The germline CDR1 and CDR2 sequences are ENHRY and SYGVKD. The CDR3 protein is CAISGQGAVYAF. Here the CDR3 DNA reads TGTGCCATCAGTGGACAGGGGGCCGTCTACGCCTTC.

A note on this clonotype: This may stem from a read error, because a much larger clone lies one nucleotide away. This sequence joins TRBV4-3 and TRBJ2-4; TRBD1 matches 8 bases. CDR3 length: 15 amino acids. Unmatched junction bases numbered 6, after V lost 4 bases and J lost 4 bases. Germline lookup yields CDR1 LGHNA and CDR2 YSLEER. The CDR3 sequence is CASSLGDRTKNIQYF. The CDR3, as DNA: TGCGCCAGCAGCCTGGGGGACAGGACTAAAAACATTCAGTACTTC.

Of note for this clonotype: A read error may produce the germline difference seen at one junction end. V and J are TRBV20-1 and TRBJ2-7; 9 nucleotides line up with TRBD2. CDR3 length: 17 residues. The germline gives CDR1 DFQATT, CDR2 SNEGSKA (reference sequence). The CDR3 sequence is CTASSDSGGRGMGEQYF. The CDR3 nucleotides are TGCACTGCTAGTAGTGATAGCGGGGGCCGCGGGATGGGCGAGCAGTACTTC.

Of note for this clonotype: It may be a read error: a sequence one base away is much more abundant. J is TRBJ2-5 and V is TRBV28; D might be TRBD1 (6 bases). CDR3 length: 14 residues. In germline, CDR1 is MDHEN, CDR2 SYDVKM. The CDR3 nucleotides read TGTGACAGCAGATTTCAGGGGTCCCAAGAGACCCAGTACTTC. Protein sequence: CDSRFQGSQETQYF.

Concerning this clonotype itself: It is likely a read error, because the conserved phenylalanine at the end of the CDR3 is missing. The chain is built from TRBV12-3 or TRBV12-4 and TRBJ1-1; D remains ambiguous. This CDR3 is 14 amino acids long. The CDR3 here is CARSLKGSNTEAFL. The CDR3 DNA follows: TGTGCCAGGAGTTTAAAGGGTTCTAACACTGAAGCTTTCCTT.

This chain uses TRBV7-3 with TRBJ1-2, with 7 bases lining up with TRBD1. Germline CDR1 SGHTA, CDR2 FQGTGA. V dropped 2 bases and J dropped 8; count of bases not matched to a gene: 17. The CDR3 runs 17 residues. As DNA, the CDR3 is TGTGCCAGCAGCTTAGGAAAGGGACAGAGTTTTTGGGACGGCTACACCTTC. This codes for CASSLGKGQSFWDGYTF. Drawing the rest from reference TRBV7-3 and TRBJ1-2, the complete variable domain is GAGVSQTPSNKVTEKGKYVELRCDPISGHTALYWYRQSLGQGPEFLIYFQGTGAADDSGLPNDRFFAVRPEGSVSTLKIQRTERGDSAVYLCASSLGKGQSFWDGYTFGSGTRLTVV.

To note about this clonotype: One end of the junction is discordant with germline, which a read error may explain. The chain uses TRBV4-1 and TRBJ2-5, with D unresolved. Germline CDR1 MGHRA, CDR2 YSYEKL. This CDR3 is built from 15 residues. CDR3 nucleotides: TGCGCCAGCAGCCAAGATCGCGGTAGAGTGGAGATCCAGTACTTC. Translating it yields CASSQDRGRVEIQYF.

A note on this clonotype: The germline gene is not matched at one end of the junction; a read error may be the cause. J is TRBJ1-4 and V is TRBV6-5; D is possibly TRBD1 (5 bases). This CDR3 is 12 amino acids long. Germline V gives CDR1 MNHEY, CDR2 SVGAGI. This CDR3 reads CARSQGRKKLFF. For the CDR3, the DNA is TGTGCCCGCAGTCAGGGCAGGAAAAAACTGTTTTTT.

Turning to this clonotype: No conserved phenylalanine or tryptophan ends this CDR3, so it is likely a read error. CDR3 protein: CASSFTDRAGSNEQFI. The CDR3 nucleotides are TGTGCCAGCAGCTTCACCGACAGGGCTGGGTCCAATGAGCAGTTCATC. The V and J genes are TRBV11-3 and TRBJ2-1; 7 nucleotides align to TRBD1. Germline CDR1 SGHNT, CDR2 YENEEA. CDR3 length equals 16 residues. The ends lost 3 bases at V and 6 bases at J; junction bases unmatched: 11.